This is a list of T cell receptor beta chains from one sample in a study of Ad26.COV2.S vaccination and SARS-CoV-2 variants. Here immunoSEQ multiplex PCR was the method, and the copy in TCRdb shows in-frame clones only, minus some. The sample lists roughly 500,000 clones; 80% to 90% were seen once. Source: peripheral blood, taken in a trial of Ad26.COV2.S vaccine versus placebo. The receptors stem from a person aged 18-65 years who received the Ad26.COV2.S COVID-19 vaccine or a placebo. Each CDR3 is given with its conserved first and last residue. A D gene is named only where the DNA matches it firmly. Rows may omit the clone size; those that give it use once, few, many or a size class.

CDR3nt: TGTGCCAGCAGCCAAGGCCCGGGGGGGGTCTACGAGCAGTACTTC
CDR3aa: CASSQGPGGVYEQYF
abundance: -
d_gene: TRBD2
v_gene: TRBV3-1/TRBV3-2
j_gene: TRBJ2-7

CDR3nt: TGTGCCACCAGTGACACAGGGGGCGCGACCGGGGAGCTGTTTTTT
CDR3aa: CATSDTGGATGELFF
abundance: -
d_gene: TRBD1
v_gene: TRBV24-1
j_gene: TRBJ2-2

CDR3nt: TGTGCCACCAGTGATTTCCAGGGTTCCTCTGATGGCTACACCTTC
CDR3aa: CATSDFQGSSDGYTF
abundance: -
d_gene: -
v_gene: TRBV24-1
j_gene: TRBJ1-2

CDR3nt: TGCGCCAGCAGCCCGTACACAGGGGGTTCACCCCTCCACTTT
CDR3aa: CASSPYTGGSPLHF
abundance: -
d_gene: TRBD1
v_gene: TRBV4-3
j_gene: TRBJ1-6

CDR3nt: TGTGCCACCAGTGATTTGCAAGGGGGAGGAGAGACCCAGTACTTC
CDR3aa: CATSDLQGGGETQYF
abundance: once
d_gene: -
v_gene: TRBV24-1
j_gene: TRBJ2-5

CDR3nt: TGCGCCAGCACTCAAGCGGGGGGCTCCTACAATGAGCAGTTCTTC
CDR3aa: CASTQAGGSYNEQFF
abundance: -
d_gene: TRBD2
v_gene: TRBV5-1
j_gene: TRBJ2-1

CDR3nt: TGTGCCAGCAGCTCGGACTTTTTGAACACTGAAGCTTTCTTT
CDR3aa: CASSSDFLNTEAFF
abundance: -
d_gene: -
v_gene: TRBV7-9
j_gene: TRBJ1-1

CDR3nt: TGCGCCAGCAGCTTCCCTTTTTCCGAGCAGTACTTC
CDR3aa: CASSFPFSEQYF
abundance: -
d_gene: -
v_gene: TRBV5-1
j_gene: TRBJ2-7

CDR3nt: TGTGCCACCAGTGACCAGACAGGGGGCCGTGGGGCCCAGTACTTC
CDR3aa: CATSDQTGGRGAQYF
abundance: -
d_gene: TRBD1
v_gene: TRBV24-1
j_gene: TRBJ2-5

CDR3nt: TGCGCCAGCAGCTTGGCCGGGGACCCCACGGAGATCTACGAGCAGTACTTC
CDR3aa: CASSLAGDPTEIYEQYF
abundance: -
d_gene: -
v_gene: TRBV5-1
j_gene: TRBJ2-7

CDR3nt: TGTGCCAGCACCAGTTGGGGGACAGGGGAAGAGACCCAGTACTTC
CDR3aa: CASTSWGTGEETQYF
abundance: -
d_gene: TRBD1
v_gene: TRBV5-4
j_gene: TRBJ2-5

CDR3nt: TGTGCCTGGACCAGGGGGCTCACCTATGGCTACACCTTC
CDR3aa: CAWTRGLTYGYTF
abundance: -
d_gene: TRBD1
v_gene: TRBV30
j_gene: TRBJ1-2

CDR3nt: TGCGCCAGCAGCTCCAGGACAGGGCTTACGGAGCAGTACTTC
CDR3aa: CASSSRTGLTEQYF
abundance: -
d_gene: TRBD1
v_gene: TRBV5-1
j_gene: TRBJ2-7

CDR3nt: TGTGCCAGCAGCTTATCAAGCTCCTATAATTCACCCCTCCACTTT
CDR3aa: CASSLSSSYNSPLHF
abundance: -
d_gene: -
v_gene: TRBV13
j_gene: TRBJ1-6

CDR3nt: TGTGCCAGTAGTTTCGGGTCCGACTATGGCTACACCTTC
CDR3aa: CASSFGSDYGYTF
abundance: -
d_gene: -
v_gene: TRBV19
j_gene: TRBJ1-2